This TCR beta chain was identified in a study of response to subunit inactivated influenza vaccine. Using its own MiXCR run on the RT-PCR reads, TCRdb lists one record per CDR3 protein. The table lists over 450,000 distinct CDR3 sequences, roughly 13% of them singletons, with about an eighth in the top ten. The CDR3 consists of 15 residues. J gave up 5 bases and V 1 base, and 6 bases lay outside the gene matches. The germline V gene encodes CDR1 DFQATT and CDR2 SNEGSKA (reference sequence). About this clonotype itself: The target antigen is unknown.

Study results and limitations: Each seasonal influenza vaccination, the authors suggested, recruits few new T cells.

Sample: PBMCs from blood, taken about 6 weeks after vaccination. The receptor was derived from a man in his fifties who received an inactivated influenza vaccine. The chain links TRBV20-1 to TRBJ2-1; 9 nucleotides agree with TRBD2. The CDR3: CSARGLAEGHNEQFF. CDR3 bases: TGCAGTGCTAGAGGACTAGCGGAGGGACACAATGAGCAGTTCTTC.